Detailed here is one T cell receptor beta chain. What it binds is not known. These data originate in a study of T cell responses to AZD1222 COVID-19 vaccine. Generated by immunoSEQ multiplex PCR, the TCRdb table keeps only in-frame clones and is missing some. Here the sample spans 90,000 to 120,000 clones, 85% to 90% being singletons. Study-level results: Of spike-specific TCRs, nearly half reportedly target regions left unmutated in variants. It should be noted that donors were predominantly white British and more often female, and clonal diversity was possibly underestimated. A rise in Spike-specific TCR breadth and depth followed two AZD1222 doses.

CDR3 length: 14 amino acids. Trimming at V came to 1 base and at J to 5 bases, leaving 3 bases not matched to a gene. CDR1 is SGHDN and CDR2 is FVKESK in the germline V gene. The sequence was collected from an adult in good health. J is TRBJ2-5 and V is TRBV14; 8 bases match TRBD2. The sequencing used peripheral blood, collected on day 0 of AZD1222 vaccination. The CDR3 loop reads CASSQAVAGETQYF. Written as DNA, the CDR3 is TGTGCCAGCAGCCAAGCAGTAGCGGGGGAGACCCAGTACTTC.